The 30 T cell receptor beta chains reported below all come from one sample, sequenced in a study of chronic HIV infection and antiretroviral therapy. MiXCR, applied by TCRdb to the 5' RACE reads, yields one record per CDR3 protein. The table shows 25,000 to 35,000 distinct CDR3 sequences, with over 7% occurring only once. The sample consisted of peripheral blood. These receptors were taken from an adult who had HIV and had not received antiretroviral therapy, or was an uninfected healthy control (not recorded which).

This clonotype occurred a few times. The chain links TRBV12-5 to TRBJ1-2; tentative D call: TRBD1 (5 bases). The germline V and J ends were trimmed by 3 bases and 5 bases, with 25 bases remaining between them. This CDR3 is built from 18 residues. The germline CDR1 and CDR2 sequences are LGHNT and FRNRAP. The CDR3: CASGFQIDSNVTVYGYTF. The DNA of the CDR3 is TGTGCTAGTGGTTTTCAGATTGACAGTAACGTCACCGTATATGGCTACACCTTC. Using reference TRBV12-5 and TRBJ1-2 for the parts outside the CDR3, the full variable domain is DARVTQTPRHKVTEMGQEVTMRCQPILGHNTVFWYRQTMMQGLELLAYFRNRAPLDDSGMPKDRFSAEMPDATLATLKIQPSEPRDSAVYFCASGFQIDSNVTVYGYTFGSGTRLTVV.

This clonotype is medium-sized (0.01 to 0.1%) in the sample. The CDR3 here is CSVDSTQETQYF. CDR3 DNA sequence: TGCAGCGTTGACAGTACCCAAGAGACCCAGTACTTC. The chain recombines TRBV29-1 with TRBJ2-5; D is unresolved. This CDR3 is 12 amino acids long. V was cut by 3 bases and J by 1 base, with 6 bases left in between. Per germline, CDR1 SQVTM and CDR2 ANQGSEA.

J is TRBJ2-2 and V is TRBV10-3, with no clear D. This CDR3 is 13 amino acids long. Trimming shortened V by 10 bases and J by 4 bases, and 13 bases separated the two germline ends. Germline CDR1 is ENHRY and CDR2 is SYGVKD. CDR3 amino acids: CATKSPLTGELFF. The CDR3 nucleotides are TGTGCCACCAAGAGTCCTCTCACCGGGGAGCTGTTTTTT.

The chain uses TRBV20-1 and TRBJ2-5; 11 nucleotides line up with TRBD2. Losses at the gene ends were 5 bases for V and 4 bases for J; bases not matched to a gene: 3. CDR3 length: 13 amino acids. CDR1 DFQATT and CDR2 SNEGSKA come from the germline V gene (reference sequence). This CDR3 is CSAFGTSGETQYF. DNA for the CDR3: TGCAGTGCTTTCGGGACTAGCGGAGAGACCCAGTACTTC.

The genes are TRBV5-1 and TRBJ2-7; 7 nucleotides line up with TRBD1. The CDR3 sequence is 14 residues long. Unmatched junction bases numbered 8, after V lost 4 bases and J lost 4 bases. Per germline, CDR1 SGHRS and CDR2 YFSETQ. DNA of the CDR3: TGCGCCAGCAGCCGCCCGGGACAGATATACGAGCAGTACTTC. It yields the protein CASSRPGQIYEQYF.

This chain links TRBV5-4 with TRBJ1-1; a weak D match, TRBD1 (5 bases). CDR1 SGHNT and CDR2 YYREEE come from the germline V gene (reference sequence). The CDR3 extends over 14 amino acids. V was trimmed by 4 bases and J by 2 bases, leaving 12 bases between them. This chain's CDR3 is CASSHERGNTEAFF. The CDR3 DNA reads as TGTGCCAGCAGCCACGAACGGGGCAACACTGAAGCTTTCTTT.

This clonotype was seen more than once but under ten times. This chain connects TRBV27 to TRBJ2-3, with a tentative D call TRBD2 (5 bases). Per germline, CDR1 MNHEY and CDR2 SMNVEV (reference sequence). The CDR3 consists of 14 residues. The V end lost 3 bases, the J end lost 4 bases, and 11 bases lay between the germline ends. In nucleotides, the CDR3 is TGTGCCAGCAGTTTCGAGGGCCGGGCAGATACGCAGTATTTT. Its translation is CASSFEGRADTQYF.

This clonotype was seen only a few times. This chain connects TRBV28 to TRBJ1-5; tentatively, D is TRBD1 (6 bases). Trimming removed 3 bases from V and 2 bases from J, with 20 bases in between. CDR3 length: 18 residues. Germline V gives CDR1 MDHEN, CDR2 SYDVKM. The CDR3 spells CASSLVGRGGTGNQPQHF. The CDR3 nucleotides are TGTGCCAGCAGTTTGGTGGGTCGCGGGGGCACGGGCAATCAGCCCCAGCATTTT.

The genes are TRBV9 and TRBJ1-1; the match to TRBD1 covers 12 bases. V lost 0 bases to trimming and J lost 5 bases; unmatched junction nucleotides: 8. The germline V gene encodes CDR1 SGDLS and CDR2 YYNGEE. The CDR3 is 17 residues long. CDR3 nucleotide sequence: TGTGCCAGCAGCGTAGGAGGGACAGGGGGCGCCGGAACTGAAGCTTTCTTT. Translating it yields CASSVGGTGGAGTEAFF. Looking up the rest from reference TRBV9 and TRBJ1-1 gives the full variable domain: DSGVTQTPKHLITATGQRVTLRCSPRSGDLSVYWYQQSLDQGLQFLIQYYNGEERAKGNILERFSAQQFPDLHSELNLSSLELGDSALYFCASSVGGTGGAGTEAFFGQGTRLTVV.

This clonotype was detected many times. This chain joins TRBV7-2 and TRBJ1-2; D unclear. The germline CDR1 and CDR2 sequences are SGHTA and FQGNSA. The CDR3 runs 15 residues. V was cut by 3 bases and J by 5 bases, with 16 bases left in between. In nucleotides, the CDR3 is TGTGCCAGCAGCTTTAGGGCTCCACCACCTTATGGCTACACCTTC. It translates to CASSFRAPPPYGYTF.

On this clonotype: This could be a read error, since a much larger clone is one nucleotide away. V gene TRBV9 combines with J gene TRBJ2-1, with D hard to call. V lost 3 bases to trimming and J lost 0 bases, with 16 bases between them. In germline, CDR1 is SGDLS, CDR2 YYNGEE. The CDR3 length is 17 residues. This CDR3 is CASSAAPPWSSYNEQFF. The CDR3 DNA sequence: TGTGCCAGCAGCGCAGCGCCCCCCTGGAGCTCCTACAATGAGCAGTTCTTC. Based on the CDR3 plus reference TRBV9 and TRBJ2-1, the full variable domain is DSGVTQTPKHLITATGQRVTLRCSPRSGDLSVYWYQQSLDQGLQFLIQYYNGEERAKGNILERFSAQQFPDLHSELNLSSLELGDSALYFCASSAAPPWSSYNEQFFGPGTRLTVL.

This sequence joins TRBV15 and TRBJ2-3, with D unclear. V shed 0 bases and J shed 2 bases, with 9 bases lying between them. Per the germline V gene, CDR1 is LNHNV and CDR2 is YYDKDF (reference sequence). This CDR3 spans 15 amino acids. The CDR3 spells CATSREKAVTDTQYF. DNA of the CDR3: TGTGCCACCAGCAGAGAAAAAGCAGTCACAGATACGCAGTATTTT.

There are a few counts of this clonotype. In DNA form, the CDR3 reads TGTGCCAGCAGTGGGCCCAGTCACGGCTACACCTTC. Its protein product is CASSGPSHGYTF. V gene TRBV2 combines with J gene TRBJ1-2, with no clear D. Germline CDR1 and CDR2: SNHLY and FYNNEI. The germline V and J ends were trimmed by 4 bases and 8 bases, with 11 bases remaining between them. The CDR3 is made up of 12 amino acids.

This clonotype has more than one count but fewer than ten. This chain links TRBV7-2 with TRBJ1-2; a weak D match, TRBD1 (6 bases). V was pared by 4 bases and J by 4 bases, with 7 bases between. Germline V gives CDR1 SGHTA, CDR2 FQGNSA. This CDR3 contains 12 residues. CDR3 sequence: CASSSTGYGYTF. In DNA, the CDR3 is TGTGCCAGCAGCTCGACAGGCTATGGCTACACCTTC.

The J gene is TRBJ2-3, the V gene TRBV29-1, with 8 nucleotides matching TRBD2. Germline V gene lookup returns CDR1 SQVTM and CDR2 ANQGSEA. This CDR3 contains 15 residues. Unmatched junction bases numbered 5, after V lost 3 bases and J lost 0 bases. The CDR3 is CSVDRASGSTDTQYF. CDR3 nucleotides: TGCAGCGTTGATAGGGCTAGCGGGAGCACAGATACGCAGTATTTT.

This clonotype was counted at least ten times. The V call is TRBV20-1, the J call TRBJ1-2, with D unclear. V was shortened by 2 bases and J by 2 bases, with 9 bases between the two germline ends. The CDR3 has 13 amino acids. In germline, CDR1 is DFQATT, CDR2 SNEGSKA (reference sequence). CDR3 sequence: CSARRSANYGYTF. The CDR3 DNA sequence: TGCAGTGCTAGACGGTCTGCAAACTATGGCTACACCTTC.

The table lists this clonotype with many counts. V gene TRBV11-2 combines with J gene TRBJ2-7; the D is unclear. Germline CDR1 reads SGHAT; CDR2 reads FQNNGV. Trimming stripped 5 bases from V and 1 base from J, with 15 bases between. The CDR3 has 15 residues. This chain's CDR3 is CASSPNRMGSYEQYF. The CDR3, as DNA: TGTGCCAGCAGCCCGAACAGAATGGGATCCTACGAGCAGTACTTC.

The sample holds many counts of this clonotype. This sequence joins TRBV6-2 or TRBV6-3 and TRBJ2-1; 7 bases agree with TRBD2. After removal of 5 bases from V and 3 bases from J, the junction contained 13 bases not matched to a gene. Germline V gene data show CDR1 as MNHEY and CDR2 as SVGEGT. This CDR3 is 17 amino acids long. CDR3 region: CASSGALAEIYYNEQFF. Written as DNA, the CDR3 is TGTGCCAGCAGTGGAGCCCTAGCGGAGATCTACTACAATGAGCAGTTCTTC.

The table lists this clonotype with many counts. V is TRBV11-2 and J is TRBJ2-7, with 8 bases that match TRBD2. Trimming removed 1 base from V and 2 bases from J; junction bases left unmatched: 4. The CDR3 length is 15 residues. Germline values: CDR1 SGHAT, CDR2 FQNNGV. The CDR3 protein is CASSLGVSGTYEQYF. The CDR3 bases are TGTGCCAGCAGCTTAGGGGTTAGCGGGACCTACGAGCAGTACTTC.

There are many counts of this clonotype. In DNA, the CDR3 is TGTGCCAGCAGCGTGGGGGACAGGGCTAATTCACCCCTCCACTTT. This encodes CASSVGDRANSPLHF. The J gene is TRBJ1-6, the V gene TRBV9; 9 bases match TRBD1. CDR1 and CDR2 from the germline V gene are SGDLS and YYNGEE. V gave up 2 bases and J gave up 6 bases; unmatched junction bases: 3. The CDR3 is 15 residues long.

This clonotype turned up a few times. V and J are TRBV20-1 and TRBJ1-4; D is possibly TRBD1 (5 bases). Germline-derived CDR1 and CDR2 are DFQATT and SNEGSKA (reference sequence). V was cut by 3 bases and J by 0 bases, with 8 bases left in between. The CDR3 has 14 residues. CDR3 coding DNA: TGCAGTGCTAGTCTGACAGCAACTAATGAAAAACTGTTTTTT. Translating it yields CSASLTATNEKLFF.

The table lists this clonotype with a few counts. This chain connects TRBV5-1 to TRBJ2-7; D is perhaps TRBD1 (6 bases). With 3 bases removed from V and 7 bases from J, the gap between germline ends came to 17 bases. The CDR3 length is 14 residues. Germline V gives CDR1 SGHRS, CDR2 YFSETQ. Here the CDR3 reads CASSWGPPSREQYF. The CDR3 bases are TGCGCCAGCAGCTGGGGGCCGCCTTCACGGGAGCAGTACTTC.

The rearrangement joins TRBV10-3 to TRBJ2-3; a weak D match, TRBD2 (5 bases). V was clipped by 0 bases and J by 5 bases, with 15 bases between them. The CDR3 contains 16 residues. Germline CDR1 is ENHRY and CDR2 is SYGVKD. The CDR3 DNA follows: TGTGCCATCAGTGAGTCGATTAGTCGGGATCTAGATACGCAGTATTTT. It translates to CAISESISRDLDTQYF.

This clonotype occurred many times. The chain uses TRBV4-1 and TRBJ2-7; TRBD2 matches at 9 bases. V gave up 8 bases and J gave up 7 bases; unmatched junction bases: 6. This CDR3 comprises 12 residues. Germline lookup yields CDR1 MGHRA and CDR2 YSYEKL. CDR3 nucleotides: TGCGCCAGCGCGGGGGGGATGGGGGAGCAGTACTTC. Its translation: CASAGGMGEQYF.

This clonotype was picked up a small number of times. CDR3 residues: CASKRTAWASTDTQYF. CDR3 bases: TGCGCCAGCAAGAGGACGGCCTGGGCCAGCACAGATACGCAGTATTTT. The chain couples TRBV5-1 to TRBJ2-3; D is unclear. Germline V CDR1 and CDR2: SGHRS, YFSETQ. The CDR3 has 16 amino acids. Trimming pared 6 bases from V and 0 bases from J, leaving 17 bases between. Looking up the rest from reference TRBV5-1 and TRBJ2-3 gives the full variable domain: KAGVTQTPRYLIKTRGQQVTLSCSPISGHRSVSWYQQTPGQGLQFLFEYFSETQRNKGNFPGRFSGRQFSNSRSEMNVSTLELGDSALYLCASKRTAWASTDTQYFGPGTRLTVL.

This clonotype was detected ten times or more. The rearrangement uses TRBV4-2 and TRBJ2-1; 11 bases map to TRBD2. This CDR3 has 16 residues. Germline CDR1 reads LGHNA; CDR2 reads YNFKEQ. Germline trimming cut 4 bases from V and 4 bases from J; bases unmatched to any gene: 6. As DNA, the CDR3 is TGTGCCAGCAGCCGGCCCCTAGCGGGGGGATACAATGAGCAGTTCTTC. It yields the protein CASSRPLAGGYNEQFF.

The chain employs TRBV2 and TRBJ1-6; tentatively, D is TRBD1 (6 bases). This CDR3 spans 17 amino acids. The germline gives CDR1 SNHLY, CDR2 FYNNEI. With 10 bases removed from V and 0 bases from J, the gap between germline ends came to 19 bases. The CDR3 DNA reads as TGTGCCATCAACAACAGGGCCACGAGCTCCTATAATTCACCCCTCCACTTT. Its protein is CAINNRATSSYNSPLHF. Variable domain in full (rest from reference TRBV2 and TRBJ1-6): EPEVTQTPSHQVTQMGQEVILRCVPISNHLYFYWYRQILGQKVEFLVSFYNNEISEKSEIFDDQFSVERPDGSNFTLKIRSTKLEDSAMYFCAINNRATSSYNSPLHFGNGTRLTVT.

The chain couples TRBV7-9 to TRBJ1-1; the D gene is possibly TRBD1 (5 bases). Trimming removed 4 bases at V and 3 bases at J, with 12 bases between. The CDR3 has 14 residues. Germline assignment: CDR1 SEHNR and CDR2 FQNEAQ (reference sequence). CDR3 in DNA: TGTGCCAGCAGCTCATGGGACGGTGACACTGAAGCTTTCTTT. This translates into CASSSWDGDTEAFF.

This clonotype was found many times. The chain has TRBV19 and TRBJ2-2, with 10 bases lining up with TRBD2. Looked up from germline, CDR1 is LNHDA and CDR2 is SQIVND (reference sequence). The length of the CDR3 is 16 residues. Trimming removed 1 base from V and 6 bases from J; junction bases left unmatched: 5. CDR3 sequence (DNA): TGTGCCAGTAGTATAGGAGCGGGGGGGCTGCCCGGGGAGCTGTTTTTT. This encodes CASSIGAGGLPGELFF.

The chain is built from TRBV7-8 and TRBJ2-3; unclear D gene. Germline V gene lookup returns CDR1 SGHVS and CDR2 FQNEAQ. Trimming cost V 3 bases and J 1 base, with 8 bases left between them. This CDR3 contains 14 residues. CDR3 protein: CASSFWQGTDTQYF. In DNA form, the CDR3 reads TGTGCCAGCAGCTTCTGGCAGGGCACAGATACGCAGTATTTT.